This T cell receptor beta chain was identified during a study of radiotherapy plus CTLA-4 blockade in lung cancer. Using immunoSEQ multiplex PCR, the repertoire was profiled, and TCRdb retains in-frame clones only, with some absent. Of 95,000 to 150,000 clones detected, 90% appear once; the ten largest clones hold over 6%. Looked up from germline, CDR1 is GTSNPN and CDR2 is SVGIG (reference sequence). Trimming shortened V by 0 bases and J by 3 bases, and 11 bases separated the two germline ends. The CDR3 is 15 residues long. The source of this sequence is a human donor with non-small cell lung cancer that progressed on radiotherapy plus ipilimumab. The genes are TRBV30 and TRBJ2-2; tentative D call: TRBD1 (5 bases). The source was peripheral blood, collected from a patient treated with radiotherapy plus ipilimumab. CDR3 amino acids: CAWSVKGLYTGELFF. CDR3 DNA: TGTGCCTGGAGTGTAAAGGGGCTGTACACCGGGGAGCTGTTTTTT.